Given below is one TCR beta chain in context. This sample is part of a study of blood T cells in healthy people across ages. CDR1 is LGHNA, CDR2 YNFKEQ, per germline. This CDR3 is built from 15 residues. V was trimmed by 6 bases and J by 4 bases, leaving 17 bases between them. Donation came from healthy Caucasian individuals in Russia who were aged roughly 6 to 95. Primers used in a second PCR of roughly 6 to 11 cycles were a sample-barcoded 5' primer and a J-beta primer mix. Each cDNA molecule was tagged by a template-switch adaptor with 12 random nucleotides. TCRdb re-analysed the 5' RACE reads in MiXCR, keeping a single row per CDR3 protein. The sample lists about 930,000 distinct CDR3 sequences, 29% occurring once. The sample was also reused in another study, on T cells of mothers and their children.

V gene TRBV4-2 combines with J gene TRBJ2-3, with D perhaps given as TRBD1 or TRBD2 (5 bases each). Sequencing was carried out using blood. This TCR was sampled from a woman in her forties in good health. CDR3 region: CASSSGTRAPDTQYF. CDR3 DNA sequence: TGTGCCAGCAGTTCCGGGACCCGGGCCCCAGATACGCAGTATTTT.